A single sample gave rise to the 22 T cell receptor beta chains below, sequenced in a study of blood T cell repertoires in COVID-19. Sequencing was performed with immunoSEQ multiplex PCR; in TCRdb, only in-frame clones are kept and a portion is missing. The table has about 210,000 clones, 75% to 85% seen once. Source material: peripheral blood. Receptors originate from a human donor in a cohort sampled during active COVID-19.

The CDR3 spells CASSIARSNSEQFF. For the CDR3, the DNA is TGTGCCAGTAGTATAGCACGGTCGAACAGCGAGCAGTTCTTC. The chain employs TRBV19 and TRBJ2-1; D is undetermined. Germline V gene sequence: CDR1 LNHDA, CDR2 SQIVND (reference sequence). The ends were cut back, 1 base at V and 10 bases at J, with 14 bases in the middle. The CDR3 has 14 residues.

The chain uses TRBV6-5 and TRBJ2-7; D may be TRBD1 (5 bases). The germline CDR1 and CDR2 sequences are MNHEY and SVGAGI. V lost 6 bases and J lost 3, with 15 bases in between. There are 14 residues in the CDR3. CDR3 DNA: TGTGCCAGCAGCAACCTACCAGACAGCTACGAGCAGTACTTC. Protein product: CASSNLPDSYEQYF.

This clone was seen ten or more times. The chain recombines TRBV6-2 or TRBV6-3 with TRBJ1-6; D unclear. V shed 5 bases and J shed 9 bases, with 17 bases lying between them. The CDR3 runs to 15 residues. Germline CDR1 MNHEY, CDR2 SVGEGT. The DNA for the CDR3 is TGTGCCAGCAGTGCCCTCAGTTCCGGAGGTTCACCCCTCCACTTT. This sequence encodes CASSALSSGGSPLHF.

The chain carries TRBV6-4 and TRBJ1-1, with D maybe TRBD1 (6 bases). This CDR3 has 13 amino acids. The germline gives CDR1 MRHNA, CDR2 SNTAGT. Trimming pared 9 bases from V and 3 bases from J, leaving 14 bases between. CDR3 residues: CASRNRDHTEAFF. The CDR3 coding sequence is TGTGCCAGTAGAAACAGGGATCACACTGAAGCTTTCTTT.

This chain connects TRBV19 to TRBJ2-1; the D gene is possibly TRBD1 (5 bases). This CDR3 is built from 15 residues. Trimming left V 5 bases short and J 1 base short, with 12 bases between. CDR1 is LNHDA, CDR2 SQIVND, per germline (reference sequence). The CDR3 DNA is TGTGCCAGTAGTGTGCGGCCAGGGTCCTACAATGAGCAGTTCTTC. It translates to CASSVRPGSYNEQFF.

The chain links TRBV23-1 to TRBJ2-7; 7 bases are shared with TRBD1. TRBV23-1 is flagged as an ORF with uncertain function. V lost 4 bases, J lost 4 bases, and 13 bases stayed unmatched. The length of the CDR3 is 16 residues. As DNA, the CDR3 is TGCGCCAGCAGTCGGTCAGCCTGGGACAGCCGGTACGAGCAGTACTTC. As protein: CASSRSAWDSRYEQYF.

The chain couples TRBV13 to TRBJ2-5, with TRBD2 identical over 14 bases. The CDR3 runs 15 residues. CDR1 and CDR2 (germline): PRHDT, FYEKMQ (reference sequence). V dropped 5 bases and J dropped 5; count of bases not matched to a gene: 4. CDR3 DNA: TGTGCCAGCAGCATGGGACTAGCGGGAGCGGAGACCCAGTACTTC. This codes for CASSMGLAGAETQYF.

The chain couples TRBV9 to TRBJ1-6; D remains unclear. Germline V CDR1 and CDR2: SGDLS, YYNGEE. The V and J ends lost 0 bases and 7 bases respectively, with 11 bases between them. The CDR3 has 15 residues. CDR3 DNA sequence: TGTGCCAGCAGCGTAGCTCACGGGGTCAATTCACCCCTCCACTTT. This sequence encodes CASSVAHGVNSPLHF. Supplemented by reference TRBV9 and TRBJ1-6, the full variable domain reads DSGVTQTPKHLITATGQRVTLRCSPRSGDLSVYWYQQSLDQGLQFLIQYYNGEERAKGNILERFSAQQFPDLHSELNLSSLELGDSALYFCASSVAHGVNSPLHFGNGTRLTVT.

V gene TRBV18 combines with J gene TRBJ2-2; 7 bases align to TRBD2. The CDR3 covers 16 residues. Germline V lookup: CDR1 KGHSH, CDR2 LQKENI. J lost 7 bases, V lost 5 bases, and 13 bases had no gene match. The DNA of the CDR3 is TGTGCCAGCTCATCAGGACTAGTCCTAGAGGTCGGGGAGCTGTTTTTT. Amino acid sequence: CASSSGLVLEVGELFF.

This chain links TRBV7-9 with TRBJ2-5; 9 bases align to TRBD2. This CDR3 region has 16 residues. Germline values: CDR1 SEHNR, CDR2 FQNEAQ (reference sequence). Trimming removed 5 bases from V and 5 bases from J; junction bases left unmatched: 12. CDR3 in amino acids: CASSRSGGANRETQYF. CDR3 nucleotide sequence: TGTGCCAGCAGCCGTAGCGGGGGCGCTAATAGGGAGACCCAGTACTTC.

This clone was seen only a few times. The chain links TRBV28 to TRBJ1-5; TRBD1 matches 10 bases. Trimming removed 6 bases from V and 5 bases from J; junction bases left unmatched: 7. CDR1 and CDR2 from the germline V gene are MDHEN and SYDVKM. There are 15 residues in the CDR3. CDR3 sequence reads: CASRWAGTGDQPQHF. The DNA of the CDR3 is TGTGCCAGCAGGTGGGCCGGGACAGGGGATCAGCCCCAGCATTTT. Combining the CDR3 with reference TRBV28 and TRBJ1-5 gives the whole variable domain DVKVTQSSRYLVKRTGEKVFLECVQDMDHENMFWYRQDPGLGLRLIYFSYDVKMKEKGDIPEGYSVSREKKERFSLILESASTNQTSMYLCASRWAGTGDQPQHFGDGTRLSIL.

The CDR3 bases are TGTGCCAGTAGTCGGACAGGAGATACCTACGAGCAGTACTTC. Its protein is CASSRTGDTYEQYF. The J gene is TRBJ2-7, the V gene TRBV19; 7 bases align to TRBD1. CDR1 LNHDA and CDR2 SQIVND come from the germline V gene (reference sequence). V gave up 5 bases and J gave up 2 bases; unmatched junction bases: 6. This CDR3 comprises 14 residues. Together with reference TRBV19 and TRBJ2-7, the CDR3 gives the full variable domain: DGGITQSPKYLFRKEGQNVTLSCEQNLNHDAMYWYRQDPGQGLRLIYYSQIVNDFQKGDIAEGYSVSREKKESFPLTVTSAQKNPTAFYLCASSRTGDTYEQYFGPGTRLTVT.

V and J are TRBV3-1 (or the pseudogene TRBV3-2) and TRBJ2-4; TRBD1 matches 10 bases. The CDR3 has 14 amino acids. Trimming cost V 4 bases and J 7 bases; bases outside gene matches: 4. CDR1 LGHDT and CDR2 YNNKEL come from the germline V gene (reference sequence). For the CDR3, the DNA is TGTGCCAGCAGCCCGGGACAGGGGACTAACATTCAGTACTTC. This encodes CASSPGQGTNIQYF.

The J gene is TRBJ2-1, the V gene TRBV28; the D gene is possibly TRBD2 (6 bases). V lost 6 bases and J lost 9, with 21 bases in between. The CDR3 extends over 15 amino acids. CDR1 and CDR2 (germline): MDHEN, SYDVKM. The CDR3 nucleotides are TGTGCCAGCAGCCCTGCGGCGGGGTTCAATGGTGAGCAGTTCTTC. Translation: CASSPAAGFNGEQFF.

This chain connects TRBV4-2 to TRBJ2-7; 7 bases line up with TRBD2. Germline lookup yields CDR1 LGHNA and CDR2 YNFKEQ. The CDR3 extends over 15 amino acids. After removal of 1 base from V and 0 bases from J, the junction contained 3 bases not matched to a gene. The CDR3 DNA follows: TGTGCCAGCAGCCAAGCCGGGACTACCTCCTACGAGCAGTACTTC. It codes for CASSQAGTTSYEQYF.

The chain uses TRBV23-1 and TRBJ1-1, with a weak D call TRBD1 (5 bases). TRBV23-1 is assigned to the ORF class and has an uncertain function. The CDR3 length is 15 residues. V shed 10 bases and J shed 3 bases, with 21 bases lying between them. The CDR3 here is CAIPRAGDGDTEAFF. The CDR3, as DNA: TGCGCCATCCCACGGGCGGGGGATGGTGACACTGAAGCTTTCTTT.

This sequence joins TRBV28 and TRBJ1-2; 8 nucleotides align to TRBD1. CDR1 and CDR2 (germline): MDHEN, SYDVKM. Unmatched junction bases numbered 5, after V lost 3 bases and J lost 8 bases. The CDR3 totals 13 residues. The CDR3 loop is CASSLTGVKGYTF. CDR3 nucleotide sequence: TGTGCCAGCAGTTTGACAGGGGTAAAGGGCTACACCTTC.

CDR3 sequence: CASSTGQGGNEKLFF. DNA of the CDR3: TGCGCCAGCAGCACAGGACAGGGGGGTAATGAAAAACTGTTTTTT. J is TRBJ1-4 and V is TRBV5-1, with TRBD1 matching over 10 bases. The length of the CDR3 is 15 residues. CDR1 SGHRS and CDR2 YFSETQ come from the germline V gene. The trim removed 4 bases at V and 4 bases at J, leaving 4 bases unmatched.

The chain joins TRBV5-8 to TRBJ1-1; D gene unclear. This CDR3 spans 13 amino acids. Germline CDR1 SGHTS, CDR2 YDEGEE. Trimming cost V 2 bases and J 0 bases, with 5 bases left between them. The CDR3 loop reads CASSLTVNTEAFF. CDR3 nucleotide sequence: TGTGCCAGCAGCTTAACGGTGAACACTGAAGCTTTCTTT.

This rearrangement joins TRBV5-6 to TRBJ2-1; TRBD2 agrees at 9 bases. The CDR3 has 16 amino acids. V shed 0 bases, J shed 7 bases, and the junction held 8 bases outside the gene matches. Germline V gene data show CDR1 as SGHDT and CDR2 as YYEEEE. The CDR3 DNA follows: TGTGCCAGCAGCTTGGCCGCGGGAGGGCCGGGTAATGAGCAGTTCTTC. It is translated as CASSLAAGGPGNEQFF.

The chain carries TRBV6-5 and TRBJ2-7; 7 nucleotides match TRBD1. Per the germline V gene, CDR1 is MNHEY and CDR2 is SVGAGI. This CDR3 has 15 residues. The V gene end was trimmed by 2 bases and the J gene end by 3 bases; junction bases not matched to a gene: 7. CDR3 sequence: CASSYRDSPNYEQYF. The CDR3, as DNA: TGTGCCAGCAGTTACCGGGACAGTCCTAACTACGAGCAGTACTTC.

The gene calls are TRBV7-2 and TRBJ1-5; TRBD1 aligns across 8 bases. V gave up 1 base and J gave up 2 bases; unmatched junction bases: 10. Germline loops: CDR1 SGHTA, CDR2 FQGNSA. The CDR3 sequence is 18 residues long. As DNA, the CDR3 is TGTGCCAGCAGCTTAGTTTCCGTCCCGACAGGGGGCAATCAGCCCCAGCATTTT. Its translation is CASSLVSVPTGGNQPQHF.